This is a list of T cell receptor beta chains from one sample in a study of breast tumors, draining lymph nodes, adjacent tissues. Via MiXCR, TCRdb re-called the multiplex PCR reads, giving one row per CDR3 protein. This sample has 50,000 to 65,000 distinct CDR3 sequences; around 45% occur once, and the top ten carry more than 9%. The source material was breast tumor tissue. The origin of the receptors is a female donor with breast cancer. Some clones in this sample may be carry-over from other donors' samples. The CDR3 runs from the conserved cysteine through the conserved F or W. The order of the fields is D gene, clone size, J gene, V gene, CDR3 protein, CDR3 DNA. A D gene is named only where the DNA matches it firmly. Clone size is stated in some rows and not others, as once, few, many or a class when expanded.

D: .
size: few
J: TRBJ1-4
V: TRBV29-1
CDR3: CSVGGLADEKLFF
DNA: TGCAGCGTTGGGGGGTTGGCTGATGAAAAACTGTTTTTT

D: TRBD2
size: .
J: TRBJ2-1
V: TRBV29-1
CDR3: CSVLISGIINEQFF
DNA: TGCAGCGTCCTTATTAGCGGGATAATAAATGAGCAGTTCTTC

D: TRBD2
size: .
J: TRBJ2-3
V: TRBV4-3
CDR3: CASSPQGTSGRSDTQYF
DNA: TGCGCCAGCAGCCCCCAGGGGACTAGCGGGAGGTCGGATACGCAGTATTTT

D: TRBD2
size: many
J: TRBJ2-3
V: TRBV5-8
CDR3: CASSFLTSGTDTQYF
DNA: TGTGCCAGCAGCTTCCTCACTAGCGGCACAGATACGCAGTATTTT

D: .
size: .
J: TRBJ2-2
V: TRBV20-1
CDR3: CSASRERDTGELFF
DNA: TGCAGTGCTAGCCGGGAGCGAGACACAGGGGAGCTGTTTTTT

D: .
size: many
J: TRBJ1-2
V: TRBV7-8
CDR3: CASSPFGMGDTYGYTF
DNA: TGTGCCAGCAGCCCTTTCGGGATGGGGGACACCTATGGCTACACCTTC

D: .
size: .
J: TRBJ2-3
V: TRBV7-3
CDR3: CASSLVPAGGTQYF
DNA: TGTGCCAGCAGCTTAGTACCGGCGGGCGGTACGCAGTATTTT

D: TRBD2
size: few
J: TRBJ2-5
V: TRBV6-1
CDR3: CASSQGLGQETQYF
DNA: TGTGCCAGCAGTCAAGGACTAGGTCAAGAGACCCAGTACTTC

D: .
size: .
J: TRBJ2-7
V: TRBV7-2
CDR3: CASSRTRGFYEQYF
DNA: TGTGCCAGCAGCCGTACTAGGGGCTTCTACGAGCAGTACTTC

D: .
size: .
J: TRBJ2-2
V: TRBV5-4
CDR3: CASSLAGELFF
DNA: TGTGCCAGCAGCTTGGCCGGGGAGCTGTTTTTT

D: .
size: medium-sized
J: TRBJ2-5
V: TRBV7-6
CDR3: CASSLELADQETQYF
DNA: TGTGCCAGCAGCTTAGAGCTAGCAGACCAAGAGACCCAGTACTTC

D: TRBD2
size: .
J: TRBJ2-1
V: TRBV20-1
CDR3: CSARVLAGVNEQFF
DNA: TGCAGTGCTAGAGTGCTAGCGGGAGTGAATGAGCAGTTCTTC

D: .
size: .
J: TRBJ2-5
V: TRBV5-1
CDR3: CASSDALTIQGTQYF
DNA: TGCGCCAGCAGCGACGCCCTGACTATCCAAGGGACCCAGTACTTC

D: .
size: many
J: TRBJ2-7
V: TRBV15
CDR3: CATSRGDGPPYEQYF
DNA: TGTGCCACCAGCAGAGGAGACGGTCCGCCCTACGAGCAGTACTTC

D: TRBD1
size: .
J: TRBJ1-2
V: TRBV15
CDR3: CATSREQERQGANNGYTF
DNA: TGTGCCACCAGCAGAGAGCAAGAACGACAGGGGGCTAACAATGGCTACACCTTC

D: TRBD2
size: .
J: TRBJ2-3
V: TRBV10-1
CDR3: CASSDGTSGADTQYF
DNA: TGCGCCAGCAGTGACGGGACTAGCGGGGCAGATACGCAGTATTTT

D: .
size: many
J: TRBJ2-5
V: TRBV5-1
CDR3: CASSPRTDQETQYF
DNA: TGCGCCAGCAGCCCCAGGACAGATCAAGAGACCCAGTACTTC

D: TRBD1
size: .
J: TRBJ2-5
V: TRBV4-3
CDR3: CASSPSRQGAQYF
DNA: TGCGCCAGCAGCCCGAGTCGACAGGGGGCCCAGTACTTC

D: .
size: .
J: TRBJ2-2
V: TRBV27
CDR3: CASSLSQGWTGELFF
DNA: TGTGCCAGCAGTTTAAGTCAGGGGTGGACCGGGGAGCTGTTTTTT

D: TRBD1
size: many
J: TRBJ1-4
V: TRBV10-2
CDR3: CASGTGYEKLFF
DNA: TGCGCCAGCGGGACAGGGTATGAAAAACTGTTTTTT

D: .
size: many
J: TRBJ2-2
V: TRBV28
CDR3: CASRPMNTGELFF
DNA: TGTGCCAGCCGTCCCATGAACACCGGGGAGCTGTTTTTT

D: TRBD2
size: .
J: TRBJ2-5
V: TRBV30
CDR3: CAWSLRLAGGPQETQYF
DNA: TGTGCCTGGAGTCTTAGACTAGCGGGAGGGCCCCAAGAGACCCAGTACTTC

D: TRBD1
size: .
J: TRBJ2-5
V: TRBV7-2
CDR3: CASSSSGQVKETQYF
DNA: TGTGCCAGCAGCTCCAGTGGACAGGTAAAGGAGACCCAGTACTTC

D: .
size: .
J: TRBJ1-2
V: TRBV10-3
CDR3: CAISEFGQGYTF
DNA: TGTGCCATCAGTGAGTTTGGACAGGGCTACACCTTC

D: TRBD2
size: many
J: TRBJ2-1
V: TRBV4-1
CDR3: CASSQLGTSGINEQFF
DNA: TGCGCCAGCAGCCAACTCGGGACTAGCGGGATTAATGAGCAGTTCTTC

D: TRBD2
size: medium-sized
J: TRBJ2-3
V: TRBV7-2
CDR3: CASSSLLAGNTDTQYF
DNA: TGTGCCAGCAGCTCGCTTCTAGCGGGGAACACAGATACGCAGTATTTT

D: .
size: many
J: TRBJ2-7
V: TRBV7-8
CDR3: CASSLGGLEQYF
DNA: TGTGCCAGCAGCTTAGGGGGGCTCGAGCAGTACTTC

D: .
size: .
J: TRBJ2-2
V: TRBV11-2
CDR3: CASSLLLVSQTSNTGELFF
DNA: TGTGCCAGCAGCCTTTTACTAGTCTCTCAAACCTCGAACACCGGGGAGCTGTTTTTT

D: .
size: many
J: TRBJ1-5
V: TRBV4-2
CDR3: CASSQDFSQPQHF
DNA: TGTGCCAGCAGCCAAGATTTCAGCCAGCCCCAGCATTTT

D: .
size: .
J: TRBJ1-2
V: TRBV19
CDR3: CASSPRGDHGLPF
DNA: TGTGCCAGTAGTCCCCGTGGCGATCATGGGTTACCCTTC

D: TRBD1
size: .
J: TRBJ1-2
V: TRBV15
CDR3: CATSRVTGYGYTF
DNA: TGTGCCACCAGCAGAGTGACAGGGTATGGCTACACCTTC

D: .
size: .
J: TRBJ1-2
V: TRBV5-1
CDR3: CASSGLGENYGYTF
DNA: TGCGCCAGCAGCGGTTTGGGGGAGAACTATGGCTACACCTTC

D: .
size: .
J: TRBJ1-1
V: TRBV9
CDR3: CASSVGGYTEAFF
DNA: TGTGCCAGCAGCGTTGGGGGGTACACTGAAGCTTTCTTT

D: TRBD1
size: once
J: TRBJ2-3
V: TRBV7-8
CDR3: CACSALGTVSTDTQYF
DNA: TGCGCCTGCAGCGCGCTCGGGACAGTTAGCACAGATACGCAGTATTTT

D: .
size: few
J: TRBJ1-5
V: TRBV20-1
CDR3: CSAQSADGYYEHF
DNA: TGCAGTGCCCAATCGGCGGACGGATACTACGAGCATTTT

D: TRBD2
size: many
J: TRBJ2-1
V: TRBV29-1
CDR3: CSVATSGRATQFF
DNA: TGCAGCGTTGCGACTAGCGGGAGGGCCACGCAGTTCTTC

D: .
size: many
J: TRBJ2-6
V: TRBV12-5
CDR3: CASGLGAPGANVLTF
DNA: TGTGCTAGTGGTTTGGGGGCCCCTGGGGCCAACGTCCTGACTTTC

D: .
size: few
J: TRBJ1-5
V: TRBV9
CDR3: CASSAGMSNQPQHF
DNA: TGTGCCAGCAGCGCCGGGATGAGCAATCAGCCTCAGCATTTT

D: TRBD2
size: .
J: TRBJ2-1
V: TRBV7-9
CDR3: CASSFPTSGPYNEQFF
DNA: TGTGCCAGCAGCTTCCCGACTAGCGGTCCCTACAATGAGCAGTTCTTC

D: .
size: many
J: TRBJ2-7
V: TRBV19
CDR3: CASSTLNGVTYEQYF
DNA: TGTGCCAGTAGTACTCTTAACGGGGTCACCTACGAGCAGTACTTC

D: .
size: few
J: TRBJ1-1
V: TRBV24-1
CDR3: CATSDLENTEAFF
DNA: TGTGCCACCAGTGATTTGGAGAACACTGAAGCTTTCTTT

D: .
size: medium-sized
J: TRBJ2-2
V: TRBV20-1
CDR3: CSARAYWGHSSNTGELFF
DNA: TGCAGTGCTAGAGCCTACTGGGGACACAGCTCGAACACCGGGGAGCTGTTTTTT

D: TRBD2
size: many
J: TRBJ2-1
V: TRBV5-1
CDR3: CASTTSGGYNEQFF
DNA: TGCGCCAGCACGACAAGCGGGGGCTACAATGAGCAGTTCTTC